This T cell receptor beta chain was sequenced during a study of monozygotic twins with inflammatory bowel disease. No T cells were sorted before total RNA was taken from whole blood. Germline values: CDR1 DFQATT, CDR2 SNEGSKA (reference sequence). There are 14 residues in the CDR3. TCRdb re-analyzed the 5' RACE reads; it lists each CDR3 protein once, without DNA. The sample has a few hundred thousand distinct CDR3 sequences. The chain combines TRBV20-1 with TRBJ1-2; TCRdb selects TRBD1, and the lack of DNA leaves this call unchecked. Material: blood. The TCR sequence derives from a human donor with ulcerative colitis or Crohn's disease, or a healthy co-twin of an affected twin (not recorded which). CDR3 loop: CSASPGQAGYGYTF.